A single sample is the source of the 24 T cell receptor beta chains below, sequenced in a study. TCRdb used MiXCR to reprocess the RT-PCR reads, holding one entry per CDR3 protein. The sample includes about 680,000 distinct CDR3 sequences, 13% to 15% of them seen just once. The specimen sequenced was memory CD4+ T cells from blood. The receptors were sampled from a female donor in good health, serving as a healthy control.

This clonotype was observed a few times. The chain is built from TRBV20-1 and TRBJ1-1, with D possibly TRBD1 on 5 matching bases. Germline CDR1 and CDR2: DFQATT and SNEGSKA (reference sequence). The CDR3 has 12 amino acids. Written as DNA, the CDR3 is TGCAGGGAGGGCAGGGTGAACACTGAAGCTTTCTTT. As protein: CREGRVNTEAFF.

The chain has TRBV15 and TRBJ2-3, with D hard to call. The V and J ends lost 4 bases and 2 bases respectively, with 4 bases between them. The length of the CDR3 is 12 residues. Germline V CDR1 and CDR2: LNHNV, YYDKDF (reference sequence). The CDR3 here is CATSIDTDTQYF. Written as DNA, the CDR3 is TGTGCCACCAGCATCGACACAGATACGCAGTATTTT.

The CDR3 DNA follows: TGTGCCAGCAGCCAAGATGGGCAGGGGGCCTACGAGCAGTACTTC. Translation gives CASSQDGQGAYEQYF. The V gene is TRBV3-1, the J gene TRBJ2-7, with TRBD1 matching 7 bases. The V gene end was trimmed by 0 bases and the J gene end by 2 bases; junction bases not matched to a gene: 4. This CDR3 region has 15 residues. Germline CDR1 reads LGHDT; CDR2 reads YNNKEL (reference sequence).

The V gene is TRBV5-1, the J gene TRBJ1-1; D is possibly TRBD1 (5 bases). V was pared by 4 bases and J by 3 bases, with 16 bases between. The CDR3 has 15 residues. CDR1 and CDR2 (germline): SGHRS, YFSETQ. CDR3 coding DNA: TGCGCCAGCAGCCCCTCGCAGGGCCAGGACACTGAAGCTTTCTTT. Encoded protein: CASSPSQGQDTEAFF.

At least ten counts were recorded for this clonotype. The chain joins TRBV12-3 or TRBV12-4 to TRBJ1-5; 11 nucleotides align to TRBD1. V gave up 6 bases and J gave up 6 bases; unmatched junction bases: 7. The CDR3 consists of 15 residues. DNA of the CDR3: TGTGCCAGCAGCCGTGGACAGGGGGCTCGTCAGCCCCAGCATTTT. Encoded protein: CASSRGQGARQPQHF.

This clonotype was seen a handful of times. The chain links TRBV7-2 to TRBJ2-5, with TRBD2 identical over 9 bases. J gave up 5 bases and V 3 bases, and 7 bases lay outside the gene matches. The CDR3 spans 15 residues. CDR1 SGHTA and CDR2 FQGNSA come from the germline V gene. CDR3 coding DNA: TGTGCCAGCAGCTTTAGCGGGAGAAATGGTGAGACCCAGTACTTC. This sequence encodes CASSFSGRNGETQYF. Using reference TRBV7-2 and TRBJ2-5 for the parts outside the CDR3, the full variable domain is GAGVSQSPSNKVTEKGKDVELRCDPISGHTALYWYRQSLGQGLEFLIYFQGNSAPDKSGLPSDRFSAERTGGSVSTLTIQRTQQEDSAVYLCASSFSGRNGETQYFGPGTRLLVL.

This clonotype was recorded once. V is TRBV20-1 and J is TRBJ2-1; 12 bases are shared with TRBD2. This CDR3 is built from 15 residues. V lost 6 bases to trimming and J lost 3 bases; unmatched junction nucleotides: 6. Germline CDR1 and CDR2: DFQATT and SNEGSKA (reference sequence). The CDR3 DNA is TGCAGTGCGCCGACTAGCGGGAGTTTCTACAATGAGCAGTTCTTC. Translating it yields CSAPTSGSFYNEQFF.

This sequence joins TRBV5-4 and TRBJ1-2; 12 nucleotides line up with TRBD1. CDR1 and CDR2 from the germline V gene are SGHNT and YYREEE (reference sequence). This CDR3 contains 17 residues. J gave up 8 bases and V 4 bases, and 15 bases lay outside the gene matches. The CDR3 sequence is CASSPSSGTGGARGYTF. For the CDR3, the DNA is TGTGCCAGCAGCCCCTCCTCCGGGACAGGGGGCGCACGGGGCTACACCTTC.

This clonotype showed up just once. The CDR3 DNA reads TGCGCCAGCAGCCTCCCGGGACTAGCGGGAGAAACCACCTACGAGCAGTACTTC. Residues: CASSLPGLAGETTYEQYF. This chain links TRBV5-1 with TRBJ2-7, with 14 positions matching TRBD2. The V segment lost 4 bases and the J segment 2 bases; nucleotides outside the gene matches: 11. CDR3 length: 18 residues. CDR1 SGHRS and CDR2 YFSETQ come from the germline V gene.

This clonotype was counted at least ten times. V usage is TRBV20-1 and J usage is TRBJ2-5, with a possible D match to TRBD1 (6 bases). V was pared by 3 bases and J by 5 bases, with 13 bases between. Germline CDR1 is DFQATT and CDR2 is SNEGSKA (reference sequence). The CDR3 consists of 13 residues. The CDR3 region has the DNA TGCAGTGCTAGTAGGGGGAAAGGGGAGACCCAGTACTTC. Translated, it gives CSASRGKGETQYF.

The chain links TRBV6-2 or TRBV6-3 to TRBJ1-1, with D uncertain. This CDR3 has 15 amino acids. Trimming took 2 bases from V and 7 from J, leaving 17 bases between them. Per the germline V gene, CDR1 is MNHEY and CDR2 is SVGEGT. The DNA for the CDR3 is TGTGCCAGCAGTTACGGAGGCCCTCCCAAACTTGAAGCTTTCTTT. This codes for CASSYGGPPKLEAFF.

The chain couples TRBV24-1 to TRBJ2-1, with 9 bases matching TRBD2. Trimming removed 3 bases from V and 6 bases from J; junction bases left unmatched: 5. This CDR3 spans 15 amino acids. Per germline, CDR1 KGHDR and CDR2 SFDVKD. For the CDR3, the DNA is TGTGCCACCAGTGATAGCGGGGGGCAGGGCAATGAGCAGTTCTTC. It translates to CATSDSGGQGNEQFF.

The chain links TRBV5-6 to TRBJ1-1, with TRBD1 identical over 9 bases. V gave up 4 bases and J gave up 8 bases; unmatched junction bases: 15. The CDR3 loop spans 16 amino acids. The germline V gene has CDR1 SGHDT and CDR2 YYEEEE. CDR3 protein: CASSLAGQGIFVEAFF. CDR3 coding DNA: TGTGCCAGCAGCCTCGCGGGACAGGGAATATTTGTAGAAGCTTTCTTT.

The J gene is TRBJ2-3, the V gene TRBV24-1; tentatively, D is TRBD1 or TRBD2 (5 bases each). Germline V lookup: CDR1 KGHDR, CDR2 SFDVKD. The germline V and J ends were trimmed by 1 base and 5 bases, with 15 bases remaining between them. This CDR3 spans 16 amino acids. DNA of the CDR3: TGTGCCACCAGTGATTTCCGGGGCCTCGGCGGAGATACGCAGTATTTT. Its translation is CATSDFRGLGGDTQYF.

The chain employs TRBV5-5 and TRBJ1-2; D remains ambiguous. Trimming took off 4 bases at V and 4 bases at J, with 11 bases between the two ends. Germline CDR1 is SGHKS and CDR2 is YYEKEE (reference sequence). The CDR3 totals 13 residues. CDR3 loop: CASSPVISYGYTF. Written as DNA, the CDR3 is TGTGCCAGCAGCCCGGTGATCTCCTATGGCTACACCTTC. The variable domain in full, completed from reference TRBV5-5 and TRBJ1-2, reads DAGVTQSPTHLIKTRGQQVTLRCSPISGHKSVSWYQQVLGQGPQFIFQYYEKEERGRGNFPDRFSARQFPNYSSELNVNALLLGDSALYLCASSPVISYGYTFGSGTRLTVV.

This clonotype has just a few counts. The genes are TRBV28 and TRBJ1-1; possible D gene TRBD1, 6 bases. CDR1 MDHEN and CDR2 SYDVKM come from the germline V gene. Trimming shortened V by 4 bases and J by 1 base, and 13 bases separated the two germline ends. CDR3 length: 15 residues. In DNA form, the CDR3 reads TGTGCCAGCAGTTCGAACAGGGCTGGGAACACTGAAGCTTTCTTT. Residues: CASSSNRAGNTEAFF.

In its sample, this clonotype was seen a few times. The genes are TRBV3-1 and TRBJ2-1, with unresolved D. CDR1 is LGHDT, CDR2 YNNKEL, per germline (reference sequence). This CDR3 comprises 16 residues. The ends were cut back, 8 bases at V and 2 bases at J, with 19 bases in the middle. The CDR3 DNA is TGTGCCAGCGAACCACGTGCAAGTCGCACCTACAATGAGCAGTTCTTC. It is translated as CASEPRASRTYNEQFF.

This clonotype was observed at least ten times. This chain uses TRBV6-5 with TRBJ1-6; unclear D gene. This CDR3 spans 17 amino acids. V lost 2 bases and J 6 bases, leaving 17 bases between the germline ends. The germline V gene encodes CDR1 MNHEY and CDR2 SVGAGI. The CDR3 sequence is CASSYRPPRALNSPLHF. In DNA, the CDR3 is TGTGCCAGCAGTTACCGGCCCCCTAGGGCCCTTAATTCACCCCTCCACTTT.

In its sample, this clonotype was seen many times. The chain has TRBV7-2 and TRBJ2-2; D remains unclear. The germline V gene encodes CDR1 SGHTA and CDR2 FQGNSA. V was clipped by 5 bases and J by 3 bases, with 7 bases between them. The CDR3 loop spans 13 amino acids. CDR3 amino acids: CASSPQDTGELFF. CDR3 coding DNA: TGTGCCAGCAGCCCCCAGGACACCGGGGAGCTGTTTTTT.

This clonotype occurred a few times. The chain links TRBV7-2 to TRBJ1-4; D perhaps matches TRBD1 (6 bases). Germline lookup yields CDR1 SGHTA and CDR2 FQGNSA. The CDR3 runs to 15 residues. Trimming removed 5 bases from V and 5 bases from J, with 15 bases in between. Here the CDR3 DNA reads TGTGCCAGCAGCCGCAGTTCAGGGGAGAATGAAAAACTGTTTTTT. It yields the protein CASSRSSGENEKLFF.

This chain connects TRBV12-3 or TRBV12-4 to TRBJ2-5, with a weak D call TRBD1 (6 bases). Trimming cost V 11 bases and J 1 base, with 11 bases left between them. This CDR3 is 12 amino acids long. The CDR3 DNA reads TGTGCCGTCAGGGGTTCCCAAGAGACCCAGTACTTC. Its translation is CAVRGSQETQYF.

The chain carries TRBV12-3 or TRBV12-4 and TRBJ2-7; either TRBD1 or TRBD2 may fit D (5 bases each). V was pared by 2 bases and J by 2 bases, with 7 bases between. This CDR3 has 13 residues. The CDR3 sequence: CASSLWGTYEQYF. DNA of the CDR3: TGTGCCAGCAGTTTATGGGGGACCTACGAGCAGTACTTC.

This clonotype was detected only a few times. The chain carries TRBV3-1 and TRBJ1-4; D ambiguous. Germline V gives CDR1 LGHDT, CDR2 YNNKEL (reference sequence). V was cut by 6 bases and J by 8 bases, with 16 bases left in between. The CDR3 is 14 residues long. CDR3 DNA: TGTGCCAGCAGTCTCGGCCGAGGCGGGGAAAAACTGTTTTTT. Translating it yields CASSLGRGGEKLFF.

This clonotype was seen many times. This sequence joins TRBV20-1 and TRBJ1-5; D perhaps matches TRBD1 (6 bases). The CDR3 is made up of 16 amino acids. The germline V gene has CDR1 DFQATT and CDR2 SNEGSKA (reference sequence). The V end lost 6 bases, the J end lost 4 bases, and 22 bases lay between the germline ends. As DNA, the CDR3 is TGCAGTGCCACCGGCGGGGCACAGGGACAAAATCAGCCCCAGCATTTT. It codes for CSATGGAQGQNQPQHF.